The clone carrying this T cell receptor beta chain turned up a few times. The CDR3 is 14 residues long. The germline V gene encodes CDR1 SNHLY and CDR2 FYNNEI. Trimming took off 6 bases at V and 7 bases at J, with 16 bases between the two ends. In the authors' methods: Amplified reference gene primers provided the basis for estimating nucleated cell counts. Clones were sequenced by immunoSEQ multiplex PCR, and TCRdb holds only the in-frame ones, with some missing. Clone size and the V and J calls come from that table; the DNA yielded D and trimming. This sample has about 80,000 clones, with roughly 80% found just once. This record comes from a study of blood T cell repertoires in COVID-19. Overall study: Italy, Spain and the United States were the sources of the convalescent and acute COVID-19 samples. PBMCs, B-cell-depleted T cells, or T cells provided the cDNA or gDNA that made up the material.

The material sequenced was peripheral blood. The chain links TRBV2 to TRBJ1-5, with D possibly being TRBD1 (5 bases). The receptor was isolated from a woman in her 70s with acute or convalescent COVID-19. CDR3 coding DNA: TGTGCCAGCAGGCGGGGGTCGGGTACGCAGCCCCAGCATTTT. This sequence encodes CASRRGSGTQPQHF.